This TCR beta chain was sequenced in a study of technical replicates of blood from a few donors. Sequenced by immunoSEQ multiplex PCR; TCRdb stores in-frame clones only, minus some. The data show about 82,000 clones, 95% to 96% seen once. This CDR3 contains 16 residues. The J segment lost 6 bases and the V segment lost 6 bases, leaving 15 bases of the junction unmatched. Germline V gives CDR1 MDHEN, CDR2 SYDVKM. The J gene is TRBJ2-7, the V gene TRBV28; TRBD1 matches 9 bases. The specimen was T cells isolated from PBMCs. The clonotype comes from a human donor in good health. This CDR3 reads CASRTPTGTGKVEQYF. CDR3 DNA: TGTGCCAGCAGGACGCCGACCGGGACAGGGAAAGTCGAGCAGTACTTC.